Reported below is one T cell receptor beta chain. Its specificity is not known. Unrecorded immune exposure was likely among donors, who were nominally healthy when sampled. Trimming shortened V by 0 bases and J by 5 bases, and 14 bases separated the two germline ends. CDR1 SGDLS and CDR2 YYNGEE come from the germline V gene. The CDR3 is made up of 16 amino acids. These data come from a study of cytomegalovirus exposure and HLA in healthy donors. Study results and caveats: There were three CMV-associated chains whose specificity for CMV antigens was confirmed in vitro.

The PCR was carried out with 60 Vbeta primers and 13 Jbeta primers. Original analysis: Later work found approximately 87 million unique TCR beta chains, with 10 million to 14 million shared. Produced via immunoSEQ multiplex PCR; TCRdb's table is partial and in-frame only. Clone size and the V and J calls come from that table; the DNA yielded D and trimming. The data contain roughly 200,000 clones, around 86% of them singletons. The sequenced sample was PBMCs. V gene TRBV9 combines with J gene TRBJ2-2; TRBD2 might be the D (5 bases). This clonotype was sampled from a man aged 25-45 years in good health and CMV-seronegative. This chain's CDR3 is CASSVGGSRSTGELFF. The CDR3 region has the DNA TGTGCCAGCAGCGTAGGAGGGAGCCGAAGTACCGGGGAGCTGTTTTTT.